A selection of T cell receptor beta chains follows, all from one sample in a study of T-cell memory formation after mild COVID-19. TCRdb independently ran MiXCR on the 5' RACE reads; one entry per CDR3 protein. The table shows roughly 250,000 distinct CDR3 sequences, with around 15% occurring only once. The sample taken for sequencing was PBMCs or a T cell subset sorted from them (not recorded which). Source of these receptors: a man between 18 and 29 years old who had mild COVID-19 (a few samples of this study predate the infection). Cell type and time point are not known. The CDR3 runs from the conserved cysteine through the conserved F or W. Fields, in order: clone size, V gene, J gene, D gene, CDR3 length, CDR3 protein, CDR3 DNA. A D gene is named only where the DNA matches it firmly. Expanded clones are given a class, and other clones once, few, many or no size at all.

NA,TRBV20-1,TRBJ2-3,NA,13,CSARWTGTDTQYF,TGCAGTGCTCGGTGGACAGGCACAGATACGCAGTATTTT
few,TRBV4-1,TRBJ1-1,NA,16,CASSQVGGPMNTEAFF,TGCGCCAGCAGCCAAGTAGGCGGTCCGATGAACACTGAAGCTTTCTTT
NA,TRBV6-2/TRBV6-3,TRBJ1-6,TRBD1,13,CASSTGVRSPLHF,TGTGCCAGCAGTACAGGGGTTCGATCACCCCTCCACTTT
few,TRBV3-1,TRBJ2-3,TRBD1,14,CASSQVDRPDTQYF,TGTGCCAGCAGCCAAGTGGACAGGCCTGATACGCAGTATTTT
NA,TRBV6-2/TRBV6-3,TRBJ1-4,TRBD1,14,CASSPRTGTEKLFF,TGTGCCAGCAGCCCCCGGACAGGGACTGAAAAACTGTTTTTT
NA,TRBV2,TRBJ1-2,NA,14,CASSEDTRSYGYTF,TGTGCCAGCAGCGAAGACACCCGCTCCTATGGCTACACCTTC
NA,TRBV20-1,TRBJ1-2,NA,14,CSANPRGIWYGYTF,TGCAGTGCTAACCCCCGGGGTATTTGGTATGGCTACACCTTC
NA,TRBV2,TRBJ1-4,TRBD1,13,CASSRDRNEKLFF,TGTGCCAGCAGTCGGGACAGGAATGAAAAACTGTTTTTT
NA,TRBV20-1,TRBJ2-1,NA,15,CSARDRLTTYNEQFF,TGCAGTGCTAGAGATCGACTAACTACCTACAATGAGCAGTTCTTC
many,TRBV7-9,TRBJ2-3,NA,16,CASSLALAENTDTQYF,TGTGCCAGCAGCTTAGCGTTAGCGGAGAACACAGATACGCAGTATTTT
NA,TRBV10-3,TRBJ2-5,TRBD2,18,CAISEGTSGGAAQETQYF,TGTGCCATCAGTGAAGGGACTAGCGGGGGGGCTGCTCAAGAGACCCAGTACTTC
once,TRBV5-1,TRBJ2-5,NA,14,CASRKQTSLETQYF,TGCGCCAGCAGGAAGCAAACTAGCCTCGAGACCCAGTACTTC
few,TRBV7-3,TRBJ1-1,NA,16,CASSLMSGTRATEAFF,TGTGCCAGCAGCTTAATGTCGGGGACTCGTGCCACTGAAGCTTTCTTT
NA,TRBV6-6,TRBJ1-6,TRBD1,14,CASSHDRENSPLHF,TGTGCCAGCAGCCACGACAGGGAAAATTCACCCCTCCACTTT
few,TRBV5-1,TRBJ2-1,NA,12,CASTPGIDEQFF,TGCGCCAGCACCCCAGGGATCGATGAGCAGTTCTTC
NA,TRBV18,TRBJ1-5,NA,14,CASSPPRGTGPQHF,TGTGCCAGCTCACCGCCGAGGGGGACCGGGCCCCAGCATTTT
NA,TRBV7-2,TRBJ1-1,NA,16,CASSFPRRPLNTEAFF,TGTGCCAGCAGCTTTCCACGCCGCCCACTGAACACTGAAGCTTTCTTT
NA,TRBV6-1,TRBJ2-3,NA,13,CASRDYLTDTQYF,TGTGCCAGCAGGGACTACCTCACAGATACGCAGTATTTT
few,TRBV11-2,TRBJ2-1,TRBD2,15,CASSKTSGGRNEQFF,TGTGCCAGCAGCAAGACTAGCGGGGGTAGAAATGAGCAGTTCTTC